What follows are 32 T cell receptor beta chains derived from one specimen sequenced in a study of Graves' ophthalmopathy and Graves' hyperthyroidism. The TCR beta CDR3 regions underwent amplification from RNA transcripts. HTBI-primed first-round RT-PCR preceded second-round multiplex PCR. TCRdb itself ran the multiplex PCR reads through MiXCR, one entry per CDR3 protein. The profile shows around 1.1 million distinct CDR3 sequences, about 35% of them singletons. What was sequenced was peripheral blood or thyroid tissue (not recorded which). These receptors came from an adult man with Graves' hyperthyroidism.

This clonotype appeared many times. The V gene is TRBV7-9, the J gene TRBJ1-1; 8 nucleotides agree with TRBD1. CDR3 length equals 14 residues. Germline V lookup: CDR1 SEHNR, CDR2 FQNEAQ (reference sequence). V was pared by 7 bases and J by 10 bases, with 14 bases of the junction left unmatched. The CDR3, as DNA: TGTGCCAGCACCAGGACAGGGACAAACACAATAGCTTTCTTT. Protein sequence: CASTRTGTNTIAFF.

This clonotype was observed at least ten times. The chain has TRBV5-8 and TRBJ2-5; a weak D match, TRBD1 (6 bases). The V end was cut by 1 base, the J end by 5 bases, with 9 bases between. Germline V lookup: CDR1 SGHTS, CDR2 YDEGEE. The CDR3 loop spans 13 amino acids. CDR3 coding DNA: TGTGCCAGCAGCTTGACAGGGTCCGAGACCCAGTACTTC. It codes for CASSLTGSETQYF.

This clonotype was observed at least ten times. The chain carries TRBV12-3 or TRBV12-4 and TRBJ1-5; D not resolved. V dropped 1 base and J dropped 1 base, with 8 bases sitting between them. This CDR3 is built from 15 residues. For the CDR3, the DNA is TGTGCCAGCAGTTTAGAGGGATTCAGCAATCAGCCCCAGCATTTT. Residues: CASSLEGFSNQPQHF.

This clonotype was picked up a small number of times. The chain links TRBV29-1 to TRBJ2-1, with D uncertain. The CDR3 has 11 residues. Germline V gene lookup returns CDR1 SQVTM and CDR2 ANQGSEA. With 2 bases removed from V and 7 bases from J, the gap between germline ends came to 6 bases. CDR3 sequence (DNA): TGCAGCGTTGAAACTGGGAATGAGCAGTTCTTC. Its translation is CSVETGNEQFF.

This clonotype was seen many times. The V call is TRBV5-1, the J call TRBJ2-7; D is possibly TRBD1 (5 bases). CDR1 is SGHRS and CDR2 is YFSETQ in the germline V gene. The V end lost 0 bases, the J end lost 2 bases, and 12 bases lay between the germline ends. The CDR3 totals 15 residues. The CDR3 bases are TGCGCCAGCAGCTTGGCCATGAGACAGACCTACGAGCAGTACTTC. Its translation is CASSLAMRQTYEQYF.

This clonotype was seen ten or more times. The chain is built from TRBV20-1 and TRBJ2-7, with TRBD1 identical over 9 bases. V was pared by 4 bases and J by 4 bases, with 5 bases of the junction left unmatched. Germline V gene lookup returns CDR1 DFQATT and CDR2 SNEGSKA (reference sequence). The CDR3 has 13 amino acids. CDR3 in amino acids: CSAKWDRVYEQYF. For the CDR3, the DNA is TGCAGTGCTAAGTGGGACAGGGTATACGAGCAGTACTTC.

This clonotype was seen a single time. Germline and junction disagree at one end, which may indicate a read error. The gene calls are TRBV7-9 and TRBJ2-5; D not certain. The length of the CDR3 is 11 residues. Germline values: CDR1 SEHNR, CDR2 FQNEAQ (reference sequence). The CDR3 nucleotides read TGTGCCGGCAGCGACCAAGAGACCCTGTACTTC. Residues: CAGSDQETLYF.

This rearrangement joins TRBV25-1 to TRBJ1-2; a possible D gene is TRBD1 (5 bases). The germline gives CDR1 MGHDK, CDR2 SYGVNS. This CDR3 has 13 amino acids. V was cut by 5 bases and J by 6 bases, with 13 bases left in between. CDR3 coding DNA: TGTGCCAGCAGTAAGGGGTTGGACGATGGCTACACCTTC. Its translation: CASSKGLDDGYTF.

The chain carries TRBV29-1 and TRBJ1-1, with D maybe TRBD1 (6 bases). This CDR3 comprises 12 residues. Trimming stripped 8 bases from V and 6 bases from J, with 16 bases between. CDR1 SQVTM and CDR2 ANQGSEA come from the germline V gene. In DNA, the CDR3 is TGCAGCATGAGACAGGAGGGGTCTGAAGCTTTCTTT. Its protein product is CSMRQEGSEAFF.

This clonotype was detected many times. The rearrangement uses TRBV6-5 and TRBJ1-6; D is unresolved. The germline V gene encodes CDR1 MNHEY and CDR2 SVGAGI. The CDR3 totals 15 residues. The germline V and J ends were trimmed by 2 bases and 9 bases, with 14 bases remaining between them. CDR3 amino acids: CASSYQTTLTSPLHF. The CDR3 nucleotides are TGTGCCAGCAGTTACCAGACGACGCTTACTTCACCCCTCCACTTT.

The V call is TRBV20-1, the J call TRBJ2-5, with D perhaps given as TRBD1 or TRBD2 (6 bases each). This CDR3 is 15 amino acids long. Germline CDR1 and CDR2: DFQATT and SNEGSKA (reference sequence). Trimming pared 6 bases from V and 9 bases from J, leaving 26 bases between. The CDR3 reads CSATPVAQGRQPQYF. The CDR3 DNA is TGCAGTGCCACCCCGGTCGCGCAGGGGAGGCAGCCCCAGTACTTC.

V usage is TRBV12-3 or TRBV12-4 and J usage is TRBJ2-5; 9 bases agree with TRBD2. Trimming took 4 bases from V and 5 from J; bases not matched to a gene: 11. This CDR3 is built from 16 residues. CDR3 nucleotides: TGTGCCAGCAGTTCTGACGCGGGAGGGCCAAGGGAGACCCAGTACTTC. As protein: CASSSDAGGPRETQYF.

The V call is TRBV20-1, the J call TRBJ1-6; 8 bases line up with TRBD1. The CDR3 has 15 residues. Trimming at V came to 3 bases and at J to 4 bases, leaving 5 bases not matched to a gene. Germline lookup yields CDR1 DFQATT and CDR2 SNEGSKA (reference sequence). The CDR3 bases are TGCAGTGCTAGCGAGGGACAGGAGTATAATTCACCCCTCCACTTT. This codes for CSASEGQEYNSPLHF.

The CDR3 loop is CASSPSGPVISGNTIYF. The CDR3, as DNA: TGTGCCAGCAGCCCGAGCGGGCCCGTCATTTCTGGAAACACCATATATTTT. The chain uses TRBV5-6 and TRBJ1-3, with D unclear. There are 17 residues in the CDR3. The V end lost 4 bases, the J end lost 1 base, and 18 bases lay between the germline ends. Germline V gives CDR1 SGHDT, CDR2 YYEEEE.

This chain joins TRBV5-1 and TRBJ1-5; 10 bases match TRBD1. V was clipped by 2 bases and J by 6 bases; unmatched bases: 5. Germline-derived CDR1 and CDR2 are SGHRS and YFSETQ. The CDR3 is made up of 15 amino acids. Here the CDR3 DNA reads TGCGCCAGCAGCTTAGGGACAGGGGACGGTCAGCCCCAGCATTTT. Residues: CASSLGTGDGQPQHF.

This clonotype occurred many times. This rearrangement joins TRBV5-1 to TRBJ1-5; a weak D match, TRBD1 (5 bases). Trimming pared 4 bases from V and 15 bases from J, leaving 20 bases between. Germline assignment: CDR1 SGHRS and CDR2 YFSETQ. The CDR3 length is 13 residues. The CDR3 DNA is TGCGCCAGCAGCAAGACCGGGACCGGGCATAGGCATTTT. It translates to CASSKTGTGHRHF.

J is TRBJ1-1 and V is TRBV13; tentatively, D is TRBD1 (5 bases). The CDR3 has 12 amino acids. In germline, CDR1 is PRHDT, CDR2 FYEKMQ (reference sequence). The V and J ends lost 4 bases and 13 bases respectively, with 16 bases between them. The CDR3 DNA follows: TGTGCCAGCAGCTACCGGGACGGTCAAGGTTTCTTT. Residues: CASSYRDGQGFF.

J is TRBJ1-4 and V is TRBV29-1, with 11 bases that match TRBD1. CDR1 and CDR2 from the germline V gene are SQVTM and ANQGSEA. V lost 8 bases, J lost 2 bases, and 4 bases stayed unmatched. The length of the CDR3 is 14 residues. This chain's CDR3 is CSTRTGGTNEKLFF. CDR3 nucleotide sequence: TGCAGCACTCGGACAGGGGGCACTAATGAAAAACTGTTTTTT.

The chain recombines TRBV2 with TRBJ2-6; no clear D gene. Deletions cut 7 bases from V and 0 bases from J, with 10 bases between. CDR3 size: 15 residues. CDR1 is SNHLY, CDR2 FYNNEI, per germline. Here the CDR3 reads CASTPESSGANVLTF. DNA of the CDR3: TGTGCCAGCACCCCAGAGAGCTCTGGGGCCAACGTCCTGACTTTC.

Worth noting for this clonotype: Sequence at one end of the junction differs from germline and may be a read error. The V and J genes are TRBV10-3 and TRBJ2-7; the D gene is possibly TRBD1 (5 bases). Germline V gives CDR1 ENHRY, CDR2 SYGVKD. The CDR3 has 17 residues. CDR3 residues: CASSYSELDILSYEQYF. The CDR3 DNA reads TGTGCCAGCAGTTACTCGGAATTGGACATTTTGTCCTACGAGCAGTACTTC.

This chain connects TRBV7-8 to TRBJ2-5, with TRBD1 matching over 10 bases. Germline CDR1 SGHVS, CDR2 FQNEAQ. This CDR3 has 15 residues. V trimming: 6 bases; J trimming: 0 bases; junction bases outside the gene matches: 4. The CDR3 sequence is CASRSGTGDQETQYF. CDR3 in DNA: TGTGCCAGCAGGTCTGGGACAGGGGACCAAGAGACCCAGTACTTC. Combining the CDR3 with reference TRBV7-8 and TRBJ2-5 gives the whole variable domain GAGVSQSPRYKVAKRGQDVALRCDPISGHVSLFWYQQALGQGPEFLTYFQNEAQLDKSGLPSDRFFAERPEGSVSTLKIQRTQQEDSAVYLCASRSGTGDQETQYFGPGTRLLVL.

In this sample, this clonotype turned up many times. The chain recombines TRBV5-6 with TRBJ1-1; the D gene is possibly TRBD1 (6 bases). The germline gives CDR1 SGHDT, CDR2 YYEEEE. The length of the CDR3 is 14 residues. The V end lost 0 bases, the J end lost 12 bases, and 18 bases lay between the germline ends. CDR3 in DNA: TGTGCCAGCAGCTTGGTCGGGCTGGAGGGGGTTCCTTTCTTT. Translating it yields CASSLVGLEGVPFF.

This clonotype was seen ten or more times. V gene TRBV11-1 combines with J gene TRBJ2-7; weak D call: TRBD1 (5 bases). Germline V gives CDR1 SGHAT, CDR2 FQDESV (reference sequence). Trimming took 5 bases from V and 3 from J, leaving 14 bases between them. The CDR3 consists of 14 residues. The CDR3 loop reads CASSPGRQYYEQYF. CDR3 in DNA: TGTGCCAGCAGCCCAGGCCGACAGTACTACGAGCAGTACTTC.

This clonotype was counted only a few times. V and J are TRBV27 and TRBJ1-4; the D gene is possibly TRBD1 (5 bases). Germline V gene data show CDR1 as MNHEY and CDR2 as SMNVEV (reference sequence). The CDR3 is made up of 15 amino acids. The ends were cut back, 5 bases at V and 5 bases at J, with 15 bases in the middle. CDR3 nucleotides: TGTGCCAGCAGTAGCCCGGGACTTCAGAATGAAAAACTGTTTTTT. It yields the protein CASSSPGLQNEKLFF. Full variable domain (missing parts from reference TRBV27 and TRBJ1-4): EAQVTQNPRYLITVTGKKLTVTCSQNMNHEYMSWYRQDPGLGLRQIYYSMNVEVTDKGDVPEGYKVSRKEKRNFPLILESPSPNQTSLYFCASSSPGLQNEKLFFGSGTQLSVL.

J is TRBJ1-2 and V is TRBV6-5; 7 nucleotides match TRBD1. This CDR3 comprises 14 residues. Losses at the gene ends were 6 bases for V and 4 bases for J; bases not matched to a gene: 8. Germline-derived CDR1 and CDR2 are MNHEY and SVGAGI. The CDR3 bases are TGTGCCAGCAGATCCGGGACAGCGGGCTATGGCTACACCTTC. Residues: CASRSGTAGYGYTF.

The CDR3 nucleotides are TGTGCCAGCAGTTACTTTACAGCGGAGAGCAATCAGCCCCAGCATTTT. This translates into CASSYFTAESNQPQHF. The gene calls are TRBV6-5 and TRBJ1-5; D gene uncertain. Trimming took 1 base from V and 1 from J, leaving 11 bases between them. The CDR3 contains 16 residues. Per germline, CDR1 MNHEY and CDR2 SVGAGI.

This clonotype appeared a few times. The chain's CDR3 is CASTKGLQETQYF. For the CDR3, the DNA is TGTGCCAGCACCAAGGGACTCCAAGAGACCCAGTACTTC. The V gene is TRBV28, the J gene TRBJ2-5; D is possibly TRBD2 (6 bases). The CDR3 runs 13 residues. CDR1 and CDR2 (germline): MDHEN, SYDVKM. V gave up 7 bases and J gave up 1 base, with 10 bases separating them.

This clonotype was seen repeatedly, ten times or more. J is TRBJ1-4 and V is TRBV19; unclear D gene. The CDR3 totals 16 residues. V was cut by 5 bases and J by 8 bases, with 21 bases left in between. CDR1 is LNHDA and CDR2 is SQIVND in the germline V gene (reference sequence). The CDR3 bases are TGTGCCAGTAGTGCAGAGGCCGACACGCGCCGGGAAAAACTGTTTTTT. Residues: CASSAEADTRREKLFF. The variable domain in full, completed from reference TRBV19 and TRBJ1-4, reads DGGITQSPKYLFRKEGQNVTLSCEQNLNHDAMYWYRQDPGQGLRLIYYSQIVNDFQKGDIAEGYSVSREKKESFPLTVTSAQKNPTAFYLCASSAEADTRREKLFFGSGTQLSVL.

The rearrangement uses TRBV7-8 and TRBJ2-7, with 8 bases aligning to TRBD1. The junction had 9 bases not matched to a gene; V was cut back by 5 bases and J by 6 bases. Germline V gene lookup returns CDR1 SGHVS and CDR2 FQNEAQ. There are 14 residues in the CDR3. The CDR3 is CASSRPGQASEQYF. The CDR3 bases are TGTGCCAGCAGCCGGCCGGGACAGGCAAGCGAGCAGTACTTC.

The rearrangement uses TRBV5-1 and TRBJ1-4; a weak D match, TRBD1 (6 bases). Germline V gene sequence: CDR1 SGHRS, CDR2 YFSETQ. V dropped 0 bases and J dropped 4 bases, with 10 bases sitting between them. The length of the CDR3 is 15 residues. The CDR3 region has the DNA TGCGCCAGCAGCTTGGGACAGGTGATTAATGAAAAACTGTTTTTT. Its protein is CASSLGQVINEKLFF.

This clonotype has ten or more counts. The CDR3 coding sequence is TGTGCCAGCAGAAAGACAGGGCAGGAGACCCAGTACTTC. Amino acids: CASRKTGQETQYF. The genes are TRBV11-2 and TRBJ2-5, with 7 bases fitting TRBD1. Per germline, CDR1 SGHAT and CDR2 FQNNGV. The CDR3 runs 13 residues. V was pared by 6 bases and J by 5 bases, with 6 bases of the junction left unmatched. The variable domain in full, completed from reference TRBV11-2 and TRBJ2-5, reads EAGVAQSPRYKIIEKRQSVAFWCNPISGHATLYWYQQILGQGPKLLIQFQNNGVVDDSQLPKDRFSAERLKGVDSTLKIQPAKLEDSAVYLCASRKTGQETQYFGPGTRLLVL.

For the CDR3, the DNA is TGTGCCAGCAGCCAAGCGGGACAGGGGGCGCCAGGGGCCAACGTCCTGACTTTC. Translated, it gives CASSQAGQGAPGANVLTF. The rearrangement joins TRBV3-1 to TRBJ2-6; 12 bases line up with TRBD1. The CDR3 covers 18 residues. Germline trimming cut 1 base from V and 4 bases from J; bases unmatched to any gene: 5. The germline gives CDR1 LGHDT, CDR2 YNNKEL (reference sequence).